The 10 T cell receptor beta chains reported below all come from one sample, sequenced in a study of blood T cell repertoires in COVID-19. Using immunoSEQ multiplex PCR, the repertoire was profiled, and TCRdb retains in-frame clones only, with some absent. The sample shows fewer than 350,000 clones, around 85% of them seen only once. The sample taken for sequencing was PBMCs or T cells enriched from blood (not recorded which). These receptors were taken from a middle-aged woman with acute COVID-19.

The V gene is TRBV14, the J gene TRBJ1-2, with a tentative D call TRBD1 (5 bases). Trimming took off 3 bases at V and 7 bases at J, with 9 bases between the two ends. There are 12 residues in the CDR3. Germline CDR1 reads SGHDN; CDR2 reads FVKESK. The CDR3 spells CASSHAGLGYTF. The CDR3 DNA is TGTGCCAGCAGCCACGCAGGGCTTGGCTACACCTTC.

This chain joins TRBV15 and TRBJ2-7; maybe TRBD1 (6 bases). Germline CDR1 is LNHNV and CDR2 is YYDKDF (reference sequence). The CDR3 contains 15 residues. V dropped 0 bases and J dropped 0 bases, with 9 bases sitting between them. CDR3 amino acids: CATSRERGFSYEQYF. DNA of the CDR3: TGTGCCACCAGCAGAGAGAGGGGGTTCTCCTACGAGCAGTACTTC. The whole variable domain, remainder taken from reference TRBV15 and TRBJ2-7, is DAMVIQNPRYQVTQFGKPVTLSCSQTLNHNVMYWYQQKSSQAPKLLFHYYDKDFNNEADTPDNFQSRRPNTSFCFLDIRSPGLGDTAMYLCATSRERGFSYEQYFGPGTRLTVT.

This clone appeared once. This chain joins TRBV5-8 and TRBJ1-5, with 9 bases aligning to TRBD1. Germline V gene sequence: CDR1 SGHTS, CDR2 YDEGEE. The ends lost 5 bases at V and 5 bases at J; junction bases unmatched: 8. This CDR3 comprises 15 residues. For the CDR3, the DNA is TGTGCCAGCAGTTCCGGGACAGGGAGTCATCAGCCCCAGCATTTT. This translates into CASSSGTGSHQPQHF.

This sequence joins TRBV14 and TRBJ1-6; TRBD1 might be the D (5 bases). CDR3 length: 17 residues. Germline V gene sequence: CDR1 SGHDN, CDR2 FVKESK. The V and J ends lost 0 bases and 2 bases respectively, with 11 bases between them. CDR3 residues: CASSQDRAGTYNSPLHF. CDR3 in DNA: TGTGCCAGCAGCCAAGATCGGGCAGGGACCTATAATTCACCCCTCCACTTT.

The V and J genes are TRBV18 and TRBJ1-1; a weak D match, TRBD1 (5 bases). The CDR3 loop spans 13 amino acids. V lost 3 bases to trimming and J lost 6 bases, with 11 bases between them. From germline, CDR1 is KGHSH and CDR2 LQKENI. CDR3 DNA: TGTGCCAGCTCACCCTCCCGGGACTCTGAAGCTTTCTTT. Its protein product is CASSPSRDSEAFF.

The chain couples TRBV11-3 to TRBJ2-2, with 11 bases aligning to TRBD2. With 2 bases clipped from V and 7 bases from J, the junction kept 6 bases outside the gene matches. CDR3 length: 16 residues. CDR1 SGHNT and CDR2 YENEEA come from the germline V gene. The CDR3 DNA follows: TGTGCCAGCAGCTTAATTAGCGGGAGGGCCGTCGGGGAGCTGTTTTTT. It yields the protein CASSLISGRAVGELFF.

The V and J genes are TRBV5-5 and TRBJ1-1; D unclear. The CDR3 totals 12 residues. Trimming shortened V by 5 bases and J by 0 bases, and 5 bases separated the two germline ends. Per germline, CDR1 SGHKS and CDR2 YYEKEE (reference sequence). The CDR3 protein is CASSPVNTEAFF. CDR3 DNA: TGTGCCAGCAGTCCAGTGAACACTGAAGCTTTCTTT.

The rearrangement joins TRBV28 to TRBJ1-2; 9 bases align to TRBD1. After removal of 7 bases from V and 4 bases from J, the junction contained 16 bases not matched to a gene. CDR1 and CDR2 from the germline V gene are MDHEN and SYDVKM. This CDR3 has 17 residues. CDR3 sequence (DNA): TGTGCCAGCAAACACCGGGACAGGGCCCTCGTTGGCTATGGCTACACCTTC. This gives the protein CASKHRDRALVGYGYTF.

V gene TRBV4-3 combines with J gene TRBJ1-1; TRBD1 is a possible D gene (5 bases). The V end lost 0 bases, the J end lost 4 bases, and 9 bases lay between the germline ends. The germline V gene has CDR1 LGHNA and CDR2 YSLEER. CDR3 length equals 14 residues. In nucleotides, the CDR3 is TGCGCCAGCAGCCAAGATCAGGGCACCACTGAAGCTTTCTTT. The encoded protein is CASSQDQGTTEAFF.

This chain uses TRBV4-3 with TRBJ2-7; TRBD1 aligns across 9 bases. The CDR3 has 18 amino acids. Unmatched junction bases numbered 12, after V lost 0 bases and J lost 3 bases. The germline V gene encodes CDR1 LGHNA and CDR2 YSLEER. CDR3: CASSQEVNLGQGNYEQYF. The CDR3 region has the DNA TGCGCCAGCAGCCAAGAAGTCAACCTGGGACAGGGTAACTACGAGCAGTACTTC.